This T cell receptor (beta chain) was profiled in a study of human T cells and chemical hapten exposure. Study context: On the upper back, patch tests were applied with 0.01% DPC and read at 6 days.

Details on this clonotype: Its specificity is unknown.

General study points: TCRs at a frequency above 1 in 1000 stayed unchanged with DPC sensitization.

The V gene's germline CDR1 is SQVTM and CDR2 ANQGSEA. CDR3 size: 13 residues. V was pared by 5 bases and J by 6 bases, with 13 bases between. Documented time point: patch test 3, about 24 weeks after DPC sensitization. Sample treatment: therapeutic diphenylcyclopropenone sensitization with weekly scalp DPC. TCRdb reprocessed the RACE reads via MiXCR and lists one record per CDR3 protein. The table has around 150,000 distinct CDR3 sequences, about 30% seen once. V usage is TRBV29-1 and J usage is TRBJ2-2; D may match TRBD1 or TRBD2 (6 bases each). The sequencing used whole blood, collected in connection with sensitization to the hapten diphenylcyclopropenone (DPC). This clonotype was obtained from a woman younger than 35 with alopecia areata. Some clones in this sample may be carry-over from other donors' samples. CDR3 region: CSVTSRGAGELFF. The DNA for the CDR3 is TGCAGCGTTACATCTAGGGGGGCCGGGGAGCTGTTTTTT.